Listed here are 32 T cell receptor beta chains from one sample, sequenced in a study of blood T cell repertoires in COVID-19. The repertoire was sequenced with immunoSEQ multiplex PCR; TCRdb's copy has only in-frame clones and lacks some. Of a few hundred thousand clones detected, 65% to 90% appear once; the ten largest clones hold around 4.6%. Sequenced sample: PBMCs or T cells enriched from blood (not recorded which). These receptors were obtained from a man aged 25-45 years who had recovered from COVID-19.

The chain recombines TRBV11-2 with TRBJ2-4; TRBD1 is a possible D gene (6 bases). V lost 4 bases and J 2 bases, leaving 21 bases between the germline ends. The germline V gene has CDR1 SGHAT and CDR2 FQNNGV. The CDR3 loop spans 18 amino acids. The CDR3 is CASSSRPPGVMTKNIQYF. CDR3 nucleotide sequence: TGTGCCAGCAGCTCGAGGCCTCCAGGGGTTATGACCAAAAACATTCAGTACTTC.

The rearrangement joins TRBV28 to TRBJ1-6; 9 bases are shared with TRBD1. The CDR3 is 15 amino acids. J gave up 9 bases and V 5 bases, and 8 bases lay outside the gene matches. Germline V gene data show CDR1 as MDHEN and CDR2 as SYDVKM. CDR3 nucleotide sequence: TGTGCCAGCAGTACAACAGGGGGCCGAATTTCACCCCTCCACTTT. It is translated as CASSTTGGRISPLHF.

The chain recombines TRBV24-1 with TRBJ2-7; TRBD1 agrees at 7 bases. Germline CDR1 reads KGHDR; CDR2 reads SFDVKD. J was trimmed by 5 bases and V by 5 bases; bases with no gene match: 11. The CDR3 length is 15 residues. CDR3 coding DNA: TGTGCCACCAGTGCTCGAACAGGGGCTAGGAACGAGCAGTACTTC. It translates to CATSARTGARNEQYF.

V gene TRBV7-2 combines with J gene TRBJ1-1; 12 nucleotides match TRBD1. The CDR3 spans 17 residues. With 3 bases clipped from V and 4 bases from J, the junction kept 9 bases outside the gene matches. The germline V gene encodes CDR1 SGHTA and CDR2 FQGNSA. As DNA, the CDR3 is TGTGCCAGCAGCTTGACCGGGACAGGGGGCAGGAGCACTGAAGCTTTCTTT. Translating gives CASSLTGTGGRSTEAFF.

This chain joins TRBV18 and TRBJ2-5; 11 bases line up with TRBD1. With V trimmed by 2 bases and J by 4 bases, 0 bases remained unmatched. Germline CDR1 reads KGHSH; CDR2 reads LQKENI. This CDR3 is 14 amino acids long. CDR3: CASSPGTGGETQYF. DNA for the CDR3: TGTGCCAGCTCACCAGGGACAGGGGGAGAGACCCAGTACTTC.

This clone appeared once. In DNA, the CDR3 is TGTGCCAGCAGCTTAGCGGGTGGACTAGCGGGCTCCTACGAGCAGTACTTC. As protein: CASSLAGGLAGSYEQYF. The chain couples TRBV7-6 to TRBJ2-7; 11 nucleotides match TRBD2. Trimming took 0 bases from V and 0 from J; bases not matched to a gene: 4. CDR3 length: 17 residues. Germline loops: CDR1 SGHVS, CDR2 FNYEAQ.

The chain uses TRBV21-1 and TRBJ1-5. TRBV21-1 is listed as a pseudogene. CDR3 length equals 16 residues. Here the CDR3 reads CASSKGGGSKGQPQHF. CDR3 nucleotide sequence: TGTGCCAGCAGCAAGGGAGGTGGGAGTAAGGGTCAGCCCCAGCATTTT.

V and J are TRBV19 and TRBJ2-3, with D perhaps matching TRBD2 (6 bases). From germline, CDR1 is LNHDA and CDR2 SQIVND (reference sequence). The CDR3 is 16 residues long. Deletions cut 3 bases from V and 1 base from J, with 14 bases between. As DNA, the CDR3 is TGTGCCAGTAGTATTCTTGGCGGGACCGGCACAGATACGCAGTATTTT. Its translation: CASSILGGTGTDTQYF.

The chain has TRBV19 and TRBJ2-3; D is perhaps TRBD2 (6 bases). Looked up from germline, CDR1 is LNHDA and CDR2 is SQIVND (reference sequence). V was cut by 5 bases and J by 4 bases, with 16 bases left in between. The CDR3 has 15 amino acids. CDR3 sequence (DNA): TGTGCCAGTAGTTTCAACCGACTAGAAGCAGATACGCAGTATTTT. This codes for CASSFNRLEADTQYF. Using reference TRBV19 and TRBJ2-3 for the parts outside the CDR3, the full variable domain is DGGITQSPKYLFRKEGQNVTLSCEQNLNHDAMYWYRQDPGQGLRLIYYSQIVNDFQKGDIAEGYSVSREKKESFPLTVTSAQKNPTAFYLCASSFNRLEADTQYFGPGTRLTVL.

The chain carries TRBV14 and TRBJ1-3, with 12 nucleotides matching TRBD1. The ends lost 3 bases at V and 4 bases at J; junction bases unmatched: 1. CDR1 and CDR2 from the germline V gene are SGHDN and FVKESK. The CDR3 has 15 amino acids. CDR3 loop: CASSHGTGGGNTIYF. DNA for the CDR3: TGTGCCAGCAGCCATGGGACAGGGGGCGGAAACACCATATATTTT. The variable domain in full, with the rest retrieved from reference TRBV14 and TRBJ1-3, is EAGVTQFPSHSVIEKGQTVTLRCDPISGHDNLYWYRRVMGKEIKFLLHFVKESKQDESGMPNNRFLAERTGGTYSTLKVQPAELEDSGVYFCASSHGTGGGNTIYFGEGSWLTVV.

This rearrangement joins TRBV12-3 or TRBV12-4 to TRBJ1-6; the D is unclear. V was pared by 6 bases and J by 7 bases, with 7 bases between. CDR3 length: 12 amino acids. The CDR3 protein is CASRAFNSPLHF. Here the CDR3 DNA reads TGTGCCAGCAGGGCCTTCAATTCACCCCTCCACTTT.

In DNA form, the CDR3 reads TGTGCCAGCTCACCACCTTCAACAGGGGTAGGGCAGTATTTT. Amino acid sequence: CASSPPSTGVGQYF. The V call is TRBV18, the J call TRBJ2-3, with 7 bases matching TRBD1. CDR1 and CDR2 (germline): KGHSH, LQKENI. There are 14 residues in the CDR3. With 0 bases clipped from V and 11 bases from J, the junction kept 8 bases outside the gene matches.

There are a few counts of this clone. J is TRBJ2-7 and V is TRBV12-5; D may be TRBD1 (6 bases). Per germline, CDR1 LGHNT and CDR2 FRNRAP. V was cut by 9 bases and J by 2 bases, with 23 bases left in between. This CDR3 comprises 16 residues. CDR3 DNA: TGTGCTAGCCTGCGTGACACTGACAGGCAAACCTACGAGCAGTACTTC. This gives the protein CASLRDTDRQTYEQYF.

The V gene is TRBV7-2, the J gene TRBJ1-6; D is undetermined. This CDR3 comprises 15 residues. V lost 11 bases to trimming and J lost 7 bases, with 21 bases between them. Per the germline V gene, CDR1 is SGHTA and CDR2 is FQGNSA. The CDR3 coding sequence is TGTGCCTGTATGAGATTATTCAAAAACAATTCACCCCTCCACTTT. Residues: CACMRLFKNNSPLHF.

Comments on this clone: Other DNA variants within this sample encode the same CDR3. The DNA for the CDR3 is TGCGCCAGCAGCTGGAGGACTAGCGGGGAAAACATTCAGTACTTC. Amino acids: CASSWRTSGENIQYF. The chain joins TRBV5-1 to TRBJ2-4, with TRBD2 matching over 12 bases. In germline, CDR1 is SGHRS, CDR2 YFSETQ. The CDR3 runs 15 residues. Trimming took 3 bases from V and 5 from J; bases not matched to a gene: 3.

V gene TRBV6-5 combines with J gene TRBJ2-1; 8 bases are a match to TRBD2. V dropped 10 bases and J dropped 4; count of bases not matched to a gene: 12. Germline loops: CDR1 MNHEY, CDR2 SVGAGI. This CDR3 comprises 15 residues. The CDR3 DNA sequence: TGTGCCAAACGACTAGCGCCCCGGGGGTACAATGAGCAGTTCTTC. It is translated as CAKRLAPRGYNEQFF.

CDR3 sequence: CASSASSGGARDEQYF. The CDR3 DNA sequence: TGTGCCAGTAGTGCCTCTAGCGGGGGGGCCAGGGACGAGCAGTACTTC. The chain is built from TRBV19 and TRBJ2-7, with 12 bases that match TRBD2. V was pared by 5 bases and J by 5 bases, with 10 bases of the junction left unmatched. This CDR3 comprises 16 residues. Germline-derived CDR1 and CDR2 are LNHDA and SQIVND (reference sequence).

This chain joins TRBV15 and TRBJ2-5; 8 nucleotides agree with TRBD2. Losses at the gene ends were 3 bases for V and 5 bases for J; bases not matched to a gene: 2. The CDR3 runs 13 residues. Per the germline V gene, CDR1 is LNHNV and CDR2 is YYDKDF (reference sequence). The CDR3 spells CATSSGGGETQYF. The CDR3 DNA reads as TGTGCCACCAGCAGCGGCGGGGGGGAGACCCAGTACTTC.

The table lists this clone with a count of one. This chain links TRBV5-5 with TRBJ1-1; D not certain. This CDR3 is built from 14 residues. Germline V CDR1 and CDR2: SGHKS, YYEKEE (reference sequence). V was cut by 5 bases and J by 4 bases, with 15 bases left in between. The CDR3 loop is CASSALARPTEAFF. The CDR3 DNA reads TGTGCCAGCAGTGCTCTAGCCCGACCCACTGAAGCTTTCTTT.

The rearrangement joins TRBV29-1 to TRBJ1-1; D ambiguous. Trimming took off 4 bases at V and 0 bases at J, with 9 bases between the two ends. The CDR3 is 13 amino acids. Germline CDR1 is SQVTM and CDR2 is ANQGSEA. CDR3 nucleotide sequence: TGCAGCGTTGGGGCCCCCTTGAACACTGAAGCTTTCTTT. As protein: CSVGAPLNTEAFF.

This clone appeared a few times. V is TRBV28 and J is TRBJ2-5; no firm D call. V lost 7 bases to trimming and J lost 5 bases, with 11 bases between them. The CDR3 is 12 amino acids. Germline V CDR1 and CDR2: MDHEN, SYDVKM. This CDR3 is CASKGNGETQYF. CDR3 in DNA: TGTGCCAGCAAAGGCAACGGGGAGACCCAGTACTTC.

The V and J genes are TRBV24-1 and TRBJ1-2; possibly TRBD1 for D (5 bases). The CDR3 is 15 amino acids. Trimming cost V 5 bases and J 8 bases, with 20 bases left between them. Germline CDR1 and CDR2: KGHDR and SFDVKD. The CDR3 nucleotides are TGTGCCACCAGTGGTCCGGGACTCCCTTTAGCCGGCTACACCTTC. This gives the protein CATSGPGLPLAGYTF.

V usage is TRBV15 and J usage is TRBJ1-5; unclear D gene. CDR1 LNHNV and CDR2 YYDKDF come from the germline V gene (reference sequence). Trimming shortened V by 0 bases and J by 4 bases, and 10 bases separated the two germline ends. This CDR3 contains 15 residues. CDR3 coding DNA: TGTGCCACCAGCAGAGATAGGTCCGGGAATCAGCCCCAGCATTTT. Amino acids: CATSRDRSGNQPQHF. Based on the CDR3 plus reference TRBV15 and TRBJ1-5, the full variable domain is DAMVIQNPRYQVTQFGKPVTLSCSQTLNHNVMYWYQQKSSQAPKLLFHYYDKDFNNEADTPDNFQSRRPNTSFCFLDIRSPGLGDTAMYLCATSRDRSGNQPQHFGDGTRLSIL.

The chain recombines TRBV10-3 with TRBJ1-5; 8 nucleotides align to TRBD1. This CDR3 is 15 amino acids long. The germline gives CDR1 ENHRY, CDR2 SYGVKD. The V segment lost 6 bases and the J segment 4 bases; nucleotides outside the gene matches: 8. CDR3 bases: TGTGCCATCAGGGGGGACAGGCGGCCTAATCAGCCCCAGCATTTT. Encoded protein: CAIRGDRRPNQPQHF.

Only a few counts were recorded for this clone. The genes are TRBV27 and TRBJ2-5, with 7 bases that match TRBD2. Trimming cost V 3 bases and J 3 bases; bases outside gene matches: 7. CDR1 and CDR2 (germline): MNHEY, SMNVEV (reference sequence). The CDR3 has 15 residues. CDR3 sequence reads: CASSLGSGREETQYF. The CDR3 nucleotides read TGTGCCAGCAGTTTGGGTAGCGGGCGGGAAGAGACCCAGTACTTC.

V gene TRBV6-5 combines with J gene TRBJ1-2; 7 nucleotides match TRBD1. The CDR3 runs to 15 residues. V was pared by 0 bases and J by 3 bases, with 4 bases of the junction left unmatched. Germline V gene data show CDR1 as MNHEY and CDR2 as SVGAGI. CDR3 bases: TGTGCCAGCAGTTACTCCGTCGGGACAGACTATGGCTACACCTTC. Residues: CASSYSVGTDYGYTF.

The chain joins TRBV3-1 (or the pseudogene TRBV3-2) to TRBJ2-5; D remains ambiguous. CDR3 length: 15 residues. Germline CDR1 LGHDT, CDR2 YNNKEL (reference sequence). Deletions cut 2 bases from V and 5 bases from J, with 15 bases between. The CDR3: CASSQRPGRRETQYF. The CDR3 bases are TGTGCCAGCAGCCAACGACCCGGAAGGCGGGAGACCCAGTACTTC.

The V gene is TRBV6-5, the J gene TRBJ2-5, with TRBD1 matching over 11 bases. Germline V CDR1 and CDR2: MNHEY, SVGAGI. J was trimmed by 2 bases and V by 2 bases; bases with no gene match: 4. The CDR3 has 16 residues. This chain's CDR3 is CASSYLDRGPQETQYF. CDR3 nucleotides: TGTGCCAGCAGTTACCTGGACAGGGGGCCTCAAGAGACCCAGTACTTC.

V is TRBV7-8 and J is TRBJ2-1; D remains unclear. The CDR3 totals 17 residues. The V and J ends lost 5 bases and 3 bases respectively, with 20 bases between them. Germline lookup yields CDR1 SGHVS and CDR2 FQNEAQ. The chain's CDR3 is CASSPTIRPPVYNEQFF. CDR3 coding DNA: TGTGCCAGCAGCCCCACCATCAGGCCACCGGTCTACAATGAGCAGTTCTTC.

On this clone itself: The sample holds other DNA sequences that translate to the same CDR3. The chain links TRBV20-1 to TRBJ2-1; D not resolved. Germline lookup yields CDR1 DFQATT and CDR2 SNEGSKA (reference sequence). V lost 5 bases and J 7 bases, leaving 6 bases between the germline ends. The CDR3 length is 10 residues. The CDR3 nucleotides read TGCAGTGCTTATTTAAATGAGCAGTTCTTC. This translates into CSAYLNEQFF.

The chain joins TRBV14 to TRBJ1-3; 7 bases match TRBD1. This CDR3 region has 16 residues. Germline V gene data show CDR1 as SGHDN and CDR2 as FVKESK. V dropped 2 bases and J dropped 8; count of bases not matched to a gene: 12. The CDR3 DNA reads TGTGCCAGCAGCCAAATCTCCGGGACAGTAGGATACACCATATATTTT. Translated, it gives CASSQISGTVGYTIYF.

The V gene is TRBV30, the J gene TRBJ2-2; 9 nucleotides match TRBD2. This CDR3 contains 13 residues. The germline CDR1 and CDR2 sequences are GTSNPN and SVGIG (reference sequence). J lost 3 bases, V lost 7 bases, and 3 bases had no gene match. CDR3 bases: TGTGCCTTCAGCGGGGGGTACACCGGGGAGCTGTTTTTT. Translating it yields CAFSGGYTGELFF.